This T cell receptor (beta chain) was recovered during a study of cytomegalovirus exposure and HLA in healthy donors. The CDR3 spans 14 residues. CDR1 is MDHEN, CDR2 SYDVKM, per germline. Losses at the gene ends were 4 bases for V and 7 bases for J; bases not matched to a gene: 6. In the PCR, 60 Vbeta and 13 Jbeta primers were used. The repertoire was sequenced with immunoSEQ multiplex PCR; TCRdb's copy has only in-frame clones and lacks some. The repertoire has 50,000 or so clones, 65% to 80% of them found once; the top ten carry around 9.1%. What was sequenced was PBMCs. V gene TRBV28 combines with J gene TRBJ1-5; 8 bases fit TRBD1. The TCR was taken from a woman aged 45-65 years in good health and CMV-seronegative. The CDR3 DNA reads TGTGCCAGCAGTTACGGACAGGGTTCACAGCCCCAGCATTTT. It yields the protein CASSYGQGSQPQHF.